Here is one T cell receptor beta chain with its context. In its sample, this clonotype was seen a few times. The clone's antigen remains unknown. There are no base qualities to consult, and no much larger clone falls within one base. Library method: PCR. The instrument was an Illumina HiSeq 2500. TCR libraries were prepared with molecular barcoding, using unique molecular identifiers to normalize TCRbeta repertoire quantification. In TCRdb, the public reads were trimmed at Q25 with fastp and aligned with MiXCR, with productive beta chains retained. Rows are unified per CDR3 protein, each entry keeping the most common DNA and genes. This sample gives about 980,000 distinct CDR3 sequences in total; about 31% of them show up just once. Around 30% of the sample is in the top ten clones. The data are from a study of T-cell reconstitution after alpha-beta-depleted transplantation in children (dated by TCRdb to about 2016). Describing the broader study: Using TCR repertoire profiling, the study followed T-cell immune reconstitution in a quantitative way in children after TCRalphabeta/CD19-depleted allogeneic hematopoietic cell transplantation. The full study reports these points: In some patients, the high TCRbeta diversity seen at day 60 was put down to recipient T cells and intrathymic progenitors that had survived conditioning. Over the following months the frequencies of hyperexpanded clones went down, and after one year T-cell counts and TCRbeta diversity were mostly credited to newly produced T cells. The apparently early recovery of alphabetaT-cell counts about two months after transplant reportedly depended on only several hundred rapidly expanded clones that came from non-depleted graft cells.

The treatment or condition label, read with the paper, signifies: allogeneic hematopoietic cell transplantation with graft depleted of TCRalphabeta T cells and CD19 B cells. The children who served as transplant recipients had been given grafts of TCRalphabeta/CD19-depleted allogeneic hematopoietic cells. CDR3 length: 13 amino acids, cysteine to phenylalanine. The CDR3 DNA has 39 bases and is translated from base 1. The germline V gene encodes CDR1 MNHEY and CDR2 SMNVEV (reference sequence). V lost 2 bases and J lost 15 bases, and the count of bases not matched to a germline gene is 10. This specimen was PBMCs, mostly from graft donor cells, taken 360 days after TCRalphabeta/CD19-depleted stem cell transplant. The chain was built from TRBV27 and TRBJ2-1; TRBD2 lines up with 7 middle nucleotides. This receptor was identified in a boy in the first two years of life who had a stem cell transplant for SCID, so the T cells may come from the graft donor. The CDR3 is CASSLIGGLSGFF. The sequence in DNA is TGTGCCAGCAGTTTAATTGGGGGACTATCAGGGTTCTTC.